A selection of T cell receptor beta chains follows, all from one sample in a study of T-cell reconstitution after alpha-beta-depleted transplantation in children. TCRdb reprocessed the PCR reads via MiXCR and lists one record per CDR3 protein. The data hold over 70,000 distinct CDR3 sequences, with roughly 8% observed a single time. The starting material was PBMCs from the stem cell graft donor, obtained from the stem cell graft. The source of these receptors is a human donor who donated a stem cell graft to a child with congenital amegakaryocytic thrombocytopenia. The CDR3 runs from the conserved cysteine through the conserved F or W. D genes are given only for firm matches. The size field is filled for only some rows; it gives once, few, many or a size class.

D gene	clone size	V gene	J gene	CDR3 DNA	CDR3 protein
TRBD2	many	TRBV11-2	TRBJ2-3	TGTGCCAGCAGCTTACGGGGTAGCGGGGGACCCACCATGGCAGATACGCAGTATTTT	CASSLRGSGGPTMADTQYF
TRBD2	many	TRBV6-5	TRBJ2-7	TGTGCCAGCAGTTACTCCCTAGCGGTACCCTACGAGCAGTACTTC	CASSYSLAVPYEQYF
TRBD1	many	TRBV12-3/TRBV12-4	TRBJ2-1	TGTGCCAGCGGTTCTGGGACAGGGGCCTACAATGAGCAGTTCTTC	CASGSGTGAYNEQFF
TRBD2	.	TRBV5-8	TRBJ2-3	TGTGCCAGCAGCTCGGGACTAGCGGGCACAGATACGCAGTATTTT	CASSSGLAGTDTQYF
TRBD1	many	TRBV10-3	TRBJ2-7	TGTGCCATCAGTGGACCGGGACAGGTCTACGAGCAGTACTTC	CAISGPGQVYEQYF
TRBD2	many	TRBV5-1	TRBJ2-1	TGCGCCAGCAGCTCCCTTAGCGGGTCCACCTACAATGAGCAGTTCTTC	CASSSLSGSTYNEQFF
.	many	TRBV11-2	TRBJ2-5	TGTGCCAGCAGCTTATGGGGGGAAGAGACCCAGTACTTC	CASSLWGEETQYF
TRBD1	many	TRBV5-1	TRBJ1-2	TGCGCCAGCAGCCTAGGACAGGACACCAGGGGCTACACCTTC	CASSLGQDTRGYTF
.	many	TRBV5-1	TRBJ2-5	TGCGCCAGCAGCTTGGCGGTAGGAGGAGAGACCCAGTACTTC	CASSLAVGGETQYF
.	many	TRBV7-2	TRBJ1-5	TGTGCCAGCAGCTTAGAGTCCGCCGCGAACAATCAGCCCCAGCATTTT	CASSLESAANNQPQHF
.	many	TRBV7-8	TRBJ1-6	TGTGCCAGCAGCTTAGTAGTTGGGGGAAATTCACCCCTCCACTTT	CASSLVVGGNSPLHF
TRBD2	many	TRBV28	TRBJ2-4	TGTGCCAGCAGTTCCCACGCGGGAGCGCCCAAAAACATTCAGTACTTC	CASSSHAGAPKNIQYF
.	many	TRBV29-1	TRBJ1-1	TGCAGCGTTGGTGACACTGAAGCTTTCTTT	CSVGDTEAFF
.	many	TRBV12-3/TRBV12-4	TRBJ1-1	TGTGCCAGCCTCCCCGGCCGGCATTCTTTGCGCACTGAAGCTTTCTTT	CASLPGRHSLRTEAFF
.	many	TRBV20-1	TRBJ1-5	TGCAGTGCTAGAGATTTTGCGGGTTATAGCAATCAGCCCCAGCATTTT	CSARDFAGYSNQPQHF
TRBD2	many	TRBV12-3/TRBV12-4	TRBJ2-1	TGTGCCAGCAGGCGTAGCGGGGCGAACGAGCAGTTCTTC	CASRRSGANEQFF
TRBD1	many	TRBV5-1	TRBJ2-7	TGCGCCAGCAGCTTGGAACAGGGGGTGAACGAGCAGTACTTC	CASSLEQGVNEQYF
TRBD2	many	TRBV20-1	TRBJ2-5	TGCAGTGCTAGAGGGAGGACGCGGGGGGAGACCCAGTACTTC	CSARGRTRGETQYF
.	few	TRBV7-6	TRBJ2-6	TGTGCCAGCAGCTTATTGGGAAGGGCTGGGGCCAACGTCCTGACTTTC	CASSLLGRAGANVLTF
.	many	TRBV11-2	TRBJ1-2	TGTGCCAGCAGCTCCTCCTCGCGCCAGGGCGCCTATGGCTACACCTTC	CASSSSSRQGAYGYTF
TRBD2	many	TRBV30	TRBJ2-6	TGTGCCTGGAGTGAATCGGGACTAGGGTCCCCTGTTGGGGCCAACGTCCTGACTTTC	CAWSESGLGSPVGANVLTF
.	many	TRBV29-1	TRBJ2-2	TGCAGCGTTGTGGTGTATGGGACAACGAACACCGGGGAGCTGTTTTTT	CSVVVYGTTNTGELFF
TRBD2	many	TRBV24-1	TRBJ2-1	TGTGCCACCAGTGACCCCTCCGGATTTCCGGGGGGTGAGCAGTTCTTC	CATSDPSGFPGGEQFF
.	many	TRBV7-2	TRBJ2-7	TGTGCCAGCAGCTCCCCTAGCAGCCCTGGGGAGCAGTACTTC	CASSSPSSPGEQYF
TRBD1	.	TRBV18	TRBJ1-2	TGTGCCAGCTCGGAAGACAGGGCCGCACTCAATAACTATGGCTACACCTTC	CASSEDRAALNNYGYTF
.	many	TRBV7-9	TRBJ1-1	TGTGCCAGCAGCTTAGAGGGGCAAGGGAGCACTGAAGCTTTCTTT	CASSLEGQGSTEAFF
.	many	TRBV4-1	TRBJ2-7	TGCGCCAGCAGCCAAGCCGACAGTTCCTACGAGCAGTACTTC	CASSQADSSYEQYF
.	many	TRBV28	TRBJ2-1	TGTGCCAGCAGTTTCCTCGGGTCCTACAATGAGCAGTTCTTC	CASSFLGSYNEQFF
TRBD2	.	TRBV7-8	TRBJ2-7	TGTGCCAGCAGCGCGAGCGGGAGGGCCATATCCGGCTACGAGCAGTACTTC	CASSASGRAISGYEQYF
TRBD2	many	TRBV20-1	TRBJ2-3	TGCAGTGCTCTCGATAGCGGGTCAGCTGGGGATACGCAGTATTTT	CSALDSGSAGDTQYF
TRBD2	many	TRBV20-1	TRBJ2-3	TGCAGTGCTCTAGCGGGAGTAACAGATACGCAGTATTTT	CSALAGVTDTQYF
.	.	TRBV5-1	TRBJ2-3	TGCGCCAGCAGCCCAACAGGGGGGGGCACAGATACGCAGTATTTT	CASSPTGGGTDTQYF
.	.	TRBV20-1	TRBJ2-5	TGCAGTGCTAGAGATGGCAAACTAGCACAAGAGACCCAGTACTTC	CSARDGKLAQETQYF
TRBD1	many	TRBV20-1	TRBJ1-5	TGCAGTGTTAGACAGGGCACCCATCAGCCCCAGCATTTT	CSVRQGTHQPQHF
TRBD2	many	TRBV20-1	TRBJ2-5	TGCAGTGCTAGAGCGGGAGGTTTGGAAGAGACCCAGTACTTC	CSARAGGLEETQYF
.	many	TRBV5-1	TRBJ2-2	TGCGCCAGCAGCTTGGGTTCCCCTGGACAGTCCACCGGGGAGCTGTTTTTT	CASSLGSPGQSTGELFF
TRBD1	many	TRBV20-1	TRBJ2-2	TGCAGTGCTAGTCGGCAGGGGGAAACCGGGGAGCTGTTTTTT	CSASRQGETGELFF